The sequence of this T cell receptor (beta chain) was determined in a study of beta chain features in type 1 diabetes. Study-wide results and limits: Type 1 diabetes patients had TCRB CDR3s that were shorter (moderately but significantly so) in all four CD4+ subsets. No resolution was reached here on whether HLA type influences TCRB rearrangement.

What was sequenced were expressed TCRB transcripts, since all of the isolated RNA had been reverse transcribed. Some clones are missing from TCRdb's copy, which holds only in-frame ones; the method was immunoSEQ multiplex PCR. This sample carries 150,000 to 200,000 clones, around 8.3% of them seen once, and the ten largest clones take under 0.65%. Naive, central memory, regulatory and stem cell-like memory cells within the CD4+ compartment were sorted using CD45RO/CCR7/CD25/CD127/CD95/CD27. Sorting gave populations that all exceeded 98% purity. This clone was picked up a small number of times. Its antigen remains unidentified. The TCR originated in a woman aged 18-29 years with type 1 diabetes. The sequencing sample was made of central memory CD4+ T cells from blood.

CDR3 amino acids: CSVALWTGQNIQYF. CDR3 nucleotide sequence: TGCAGCGTTGCTCTTTGGACAGGCCAAAACATTCAGTACTTC. The rearrangement uses TRBV29-1 and TRBJ2-4, with 7 bases that match TRBD1. This CDR3 contains 14 residues. CDR1 SQVTM and CDR2 ANQGSEA come from the germline V gene. The V and J ends lost 4 bases and 5 bases, in that order; junction bases with no gene match: 8.